This T cell receptor (beta chain) is drawn from a study of T-cell reconstitution after alpha-beta-depleted transplantation in children. In this sample, this clonotype turned up a few times. It was with unique molecular identifiers that the TCRbeta library was prepared. TCRdb reprocessed the PCR reads with MiXCR, giving one entry per CDR3 protein. This sample has about 340,000 distinct CDR3 sequences; approximately 10% occur once, and the top ten carry more than 2%. Per the germline V gene, CDR1 is LGHDT and CDR2 is YNNKEL (reference sequence). The CDR3 has 13 amino acids. V was pared by 5 bases and J by 8 bases, with 12 bases between.

The rearrangement uses TRBV3-1 and TRBJ1-4; D unclear. The TCR originated in a human donor who donated a stem cell graft to a child with acute lymphoblastic leukemia. Specimen: PBMCs from the stem cell graft donor, collected from the stem cell graft. The CDR3 nucleotides read TGTGCCAGCAGCTTCCGGGCGAAGGAAAAACTGTTTTTT. As protein: CASSFRAKEKLFF.